Shown below are 9 T cell receptor beta chains from a single sample sequenced in a study of beta chain features in type 1 diabetes (dated 2018 in TCRdb). General study outcomes and caveats: In all four CD4+ subsets, TCRB CDR3 length was moderately but significantly shorter in type 1 diabetes patients.

The library was prepared using the immunoSEQ multiplex PCR assay. The entire isolated RNA was reverse transcribed using the High Capacity cDNA Reverse Transcription Kit, and thus expressed TCRB transcripts were sequenced. Not all clones reach the TCRdb copy of this immuneACCESS table, which keeps in-frame sequences only. Checked studies attribute under half of the gap to unresolved V genes and leave the rest unexplained. In all, the sample holds 300,000 to 350,000 clones, and about 13% of those were seen once. 0.015% of the sample belongs to the ten largest clones. These receptors' targets are unknown. Material for sequencing was naive CD4+ T cells from blood. The sample's cell subset or site label, decoded: true naive CD4+ T cells. The receptors were sampled from a young woman with type 1 diabetes.

The chain is built from TRBV7-9 and TRBJ1-4; D perhaps matches TRBD1 (6 bases). The V gene lost 2 bases and the J gene lost 3 bases, with 10 bases spanning the gap. The CDR3 consists of 15 residues. Germline CDR1 and CDR2: SEHNR and FQNEAQ (reference sequence). The CDR3 reads CASSLNRVPNEKLFF. In DNA, the CDR3 is TGTGCCAGCAGCTTAAACAGGGTACCTAATGAAAAACTGTTTTTT.

The V call is TRBV7-9, the J call TRBJ1-2; 8 positions agree with TRBD1. CDR3 size: 13 residues. The trim removed 6 bases at V and 8 bases at J, leaving 8 bases unmatched. The germline V gene has CDR1 SEHNR and CDR2 FQNEAQ (reference sequence). The CDR3 spells CASRAQTGEGYTF. DNA of the CDR3: TGTGCCAGCAGAGCACAGACAGGGGAAGGCTACACCTTC.

This clone has more than one count but fewer than ten. The chain uses TRBV7-2 and TRBJ1-2; D might be TRBD1 (6 bases). The CDR3 covers 12 residues. V lost 3 bases, J lost 6 bases, and 8 bases lay in between. Per the germline V gene, CDR1 is SGHTA and CDR2 is FQGNSA. CDR3 DNA: TGTGCCAGCAGCTTCGGACAGAATGGCTACACCTTC. It codes for CASSFGQNGYTF.

Only a few counts were recorded for this clone. CDR3 nucleotides: TGTGCCAGCAGTTTATTGGTGACTAGCGGGATTTACGAGCAGTACTTC. As protein: CASSLLVTSGIYEQYF. V usage is TRBV28 and J usage is TRBJ2-7; 11 bases align to TRBD2. The CDR3 runs to 16 residues. Germline CDR1 reads MDHEN; CDR2 reads SYDVKM. The V gene end was trimmed by 1 base and the J gene end by 4 bases; junction bases not matched to a gene: 6.

The rearrangement joins TRBV19 to TRBJ1-2, with 7 bases fitting TRBD1. Losses at the gene ends were 1 base for V and 4 bases for J; bases not matched to a gene: 12. Germline assignment: CDR1 LNHDA and CDR2 SQIVND (reference sequence). The CDR3 is 17 residues long. The CDR3 loop is CASSIGDSPTPRYGYTF. DNA for the CDR3: TGTGCCAGTAGTATAGGGGACAGCCCCACGCCTCGCTATGGCTACACCTTC.

Written as DNA, the CDR3 is TGTGCCAGCAGCCAACCGCGGGACAGTGAAGATTCGTGGCCCCAGCATTTT. This translates into CASSQPRDSEDSWPQHF. This chain connects TRBV14 to TRBJ1-5; 7 nucleotides line up with TRBD1. There are 17 residues in the CDR3. Germline V gene data show CDR1 as SGHDN and CDR2 as FVKESK. The junction had 16 bases not matched to a gene; V was cut back by 2 bases and J by 9 bases.

This clone has just a few counts. V and J are TRBV7-9 and TRBJ1-1, with D hard to call. The CDR3 totals 14 residues. In germline, CDR1 is SEHNR, CDR2 FQNEAQ (reference sequence). The V gene lost 4 bases and the J gene lost 4 bases, with 13 bases spanning the gap. The CDR3 loop is CASSSFGLGTEAFF. The CDR3 nucleotides read TGTGCCAGCAGCTCCTTTGGACTGGGCACTGAAGCTTTCTTT.

This chain links TRBV7-3 with TRBJ1-1; maybe TRBD1 (6 bases). CDR3 size: 15 residues. The germline V gene encodes CDR1 SGHTA and CDR2 FQGTGA. Trimming took 5 bases from V and 6 from J, leaving 19 bases between them. The CDR3 region has the DNA TGTGCCAGCAGCACCGCCGGGGGGGCGTTCGCTGAAGCTTTCTTT. It yields the protein CASSTAGGAFAEAFF.

This clone was seen more than once but under ten times. This chain connects TRBV7-2 to TRBJ2-3, with D possibly being TRBD2 (7 bases). The germline CDR1 and CDR2 sequences are SGHTA and FQGNSA. V gave up 1 base and J gave up 6 bases, with 17 bases separating them. This CDR3 is built from 16 residues. The DNA for the CDR3 is TGTGCCAGCAGCTTAGGGGGCGCGGGGGCCGGGGATACGCAGTATTTT. Its protein is CASSLGGAGAGDTQYF.